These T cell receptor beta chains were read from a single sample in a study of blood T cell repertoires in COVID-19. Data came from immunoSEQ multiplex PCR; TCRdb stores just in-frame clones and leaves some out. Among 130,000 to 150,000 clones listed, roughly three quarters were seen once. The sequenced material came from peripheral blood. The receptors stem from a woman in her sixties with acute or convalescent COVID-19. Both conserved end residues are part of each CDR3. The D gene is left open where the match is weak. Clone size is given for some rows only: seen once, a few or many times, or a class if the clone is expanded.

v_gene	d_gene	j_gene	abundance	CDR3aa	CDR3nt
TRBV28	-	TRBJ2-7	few	CASSLRGYEQYF	TGTGCCAGCAGTTTACGGGGCTACGAGCAGTACTTC
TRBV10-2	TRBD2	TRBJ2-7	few	CASSELLAGGYEQYF	TGCGCCAGCAGTGAGTTGTTAGCGGGAGGGTACGAGCAGTACTTC
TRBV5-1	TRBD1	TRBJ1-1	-	CASSVTGVRNTEAFF	TGCGCCAGCAGCGTGACAGGGGTTCGGAACACTGAAGCTTTCTTT
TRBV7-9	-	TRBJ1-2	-	CASSSGEANYGYTF	TGTGCCAGCAGCTCGGGTGAAGCTAACTATGGCTACACCTTC
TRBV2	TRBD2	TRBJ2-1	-	CASSTSGSSYNEQFF	TGTGCCAGCAGTACTAGCGGGAGCTCCTACAATGAGCAGTTCTTC
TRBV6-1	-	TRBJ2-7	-	CASSEWGLQQSYEQYF	TGTGCCAGCAGTGAATGGGGACTGCAGCAGTCCTACGAGCAGTACTTC
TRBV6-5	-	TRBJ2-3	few	CASSTGPYMNTQYF	TGTGCCAGCAGTACAGGGCCTTACATGAATACGCAGTATTTT
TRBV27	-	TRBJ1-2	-	CASSPDHGTPYGYTF	TGTGCCAGCAGTCCTGACCACGGGACACCGTATGGCTACACCTTC
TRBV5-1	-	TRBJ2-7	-	CASSLTDRIHEQYF	TGCGCCAGCAGCTTGACCGACAGGATCCACGAGCAGTACTTC
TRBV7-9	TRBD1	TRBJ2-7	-	CASRRGTGGGEQYF	TGTGCCAGCCGCAGGGGGACAGGGGGTGGCGAGCAGTACTTC
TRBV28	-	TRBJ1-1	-	CASSFPVNTEAFF	TGTGCCAGCAGTTTCCCGGTGAACACTGAAGCTTTCTTT
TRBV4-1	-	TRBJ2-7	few	CASSQGPRGYEQYF	TGCGCCAGCAGCCAAGGTCCGCGGGGTTACGAGCAGTACTTC
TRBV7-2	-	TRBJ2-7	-	CASSLAVEYYEQYF	TGTGCCAGCAGCTTAGCAGTAGAGTACTACGAGCAGTACTTC
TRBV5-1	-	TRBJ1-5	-	CASSTEGNQPQHF	TGCGCCAGCAGCACGGAGGGTAATCAGCCCCAGCATTTT
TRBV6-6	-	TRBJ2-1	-	CASSFVNRDDNEQFF	TGTGCCAGCAGTTTCGTCAACAGGGACGACAATGAGCAGTTCTTC
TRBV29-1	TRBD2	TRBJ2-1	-	CSTDIGGSSYNEQFF	TGCAGCACAGACATAGGCGGGAGCTCCTACAATGAGCAGTTCTTC
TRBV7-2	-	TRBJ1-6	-	CASSAERSYRVGDSPLHF	TGTGCCAGCAGCGCAGAGAGGAGTTACAGGGTCGGGGATTCACCCCTCCACTTT
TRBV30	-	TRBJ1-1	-	CAWSRLENGRNTEAFF	TGTGCCTGGAGTCGATTGGAGAACGGAAGGAACACTGAAGCTTTCTTT
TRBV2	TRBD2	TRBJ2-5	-	CASTTSAVASGSRETQYF	TGTGCCAGCACAACCTCAGCGGTGGCTAGCGGGAGCCGAGAGACCCAGTACTTC
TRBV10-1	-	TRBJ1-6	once	CASSERQGGSPLHF	TGCGCCAGCAGTGAACGGCAGGGAGGCTCACCCCTCCACTTT
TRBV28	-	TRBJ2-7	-	CASSPGTFRREQYF	TGTGCCAGCAGCCCCGGGACTTTTCGACGGGAGCAGTACTTC
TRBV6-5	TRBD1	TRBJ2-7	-	CASRVQGTHYEQYF	TGTGCCAGCAGAGTACAGGGGACACACTACGAGCAGTACTTC
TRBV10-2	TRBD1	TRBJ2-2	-	CASSSGGTGELFF	TGCGCCAGCAGTTCAGGGGGAACCGGGGAGCTGTTTTTT
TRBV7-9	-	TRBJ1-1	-	CASSLMTVEAFF	TGTGCCAGCAGCCTAATGACTGTTGAAGCTTTCTTT
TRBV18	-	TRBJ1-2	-	CASSPYLREGYTF	TGTGCCAGCTCACCTTACTTGAGGGAAGGCTACACCTTC
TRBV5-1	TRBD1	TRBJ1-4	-	CASSLEGTGANEKLFF	TGCGCCAGCAGCTTGGAAGGGACAGGAGCAAATGAAAAACTGTTTTTT
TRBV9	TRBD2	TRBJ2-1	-	CASSPSGSGNEQFF	TGTGCCAGCAGCCCCAGCGGGAGTGGCAATGAGCAGTTCTTC
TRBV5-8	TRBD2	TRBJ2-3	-	CARLCSGRSTYTQYF	TGTGCCAGACTCTGCAGCGGGAGGTCCACTTATACGCAGTATTTT
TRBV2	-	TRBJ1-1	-	CASSPSRLIRGKAFF	TGTGCCAGCAGTCCATCTAGGTTAATTCGGGGGAAAGCTTTCTTT